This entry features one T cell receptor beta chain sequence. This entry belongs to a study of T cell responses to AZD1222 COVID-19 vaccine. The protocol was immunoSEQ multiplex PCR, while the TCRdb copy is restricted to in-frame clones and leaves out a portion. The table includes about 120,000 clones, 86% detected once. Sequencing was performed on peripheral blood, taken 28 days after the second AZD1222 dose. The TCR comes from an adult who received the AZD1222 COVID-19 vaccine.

The CDR3 bases are TGTGCCAGCAGTGAAGTTGACTACTCCTACGAGCAGTACTTC. Its translation: CASSEVDYSYEQYF. The V gene is TRBV6-1, the J gene TRBJ2-7; D may be TRBD2 (5 bases). The CDR3 runs to 14 residues. Trimming shortened V by 1 base and J by 0 bases, and 7 bases separated the two germline ends. Germline V lookup: CDR1 MNHNS, CDR2 SASEGT.